This TCR beta chain was retrieved from a study of long-term antiretroviral therapy in people with HIV. The authors ran the immunoSEQ assay, v3.0, at survey level. Sequenced by immunoSEQ multiplex PCR; TCRdb stores in-frame clones only, minus some. The sample consists of 20,000 to 30,000 clones, roughly 88% of them appearing once. Germline loops: CDR1 SGHKS, CDR2 YYEKEE (reference sequence). CDR3 length: 15 residues. Germline trimming cut 0 bases from V and 5 bases from J; bases unmatched to any gene: 7. This chain uses TRBV5-5 with TRBJ2-7; TRBD1 agrees at 8 bases. The receptor's source is a man aged 45 to 65 with HIV. This sample comprised unsorted PBMCs, obtained 3 years after starting antiretroviral therapy. CDR3 DNA: TGTGCCAGCAGCTTGGGGACAGGGAACTATGACGAGCAGTACTTC. This codes for CASSLGTGNYDEQYF.